There are a few counts of the clone carrying this TCR beta chain. A TCRbeta library incorporating unique molecular identifiers was prepared. One entry per CDR3 protein, called by TCRdb with MiXCR from the PCR reads. In the table there are approximately 510,000 distinct CDR3 sequences, 15% to 20% of which are singletons. The data originate from a study of T-cell reconstitution after alpha-beta-depleted transplantation in children. Between the trimmed V and J ends, which lost 5 bases and 0 bases, there was a span of 11 bases. The CDR3 is made up of 14 amino acids. This sequence originates from a human donor who donated a stem cell graft to a child with acute lymphoblastic leukemia. The chain recombines TRBV12-3 or TRBV12-4 with TRBJ2-7; possible D gene TRBD1, 6 bases. The sample in question was PBMCs from the stem cell graft donor, obtained from the stem cell graft. This CDR3 is CASSLRDISYEQYF. The CDR3 coding sequence is TGTGCCAGCAGTCTAAGGGACATCTCCTACGAGCAGTACTTC.